This T cell receptor (beta chain) was profiled in a study of CD8 T cells in ankylosing spondylitis. TCRdb recomputed calls from the 5' RACE reads with MiXCR, one row per CDR3 protein. The sample lists some 200,000 distinct CDR3 sequences; around a sixth were seen once. A few counts support this clonotype. This CDR3 has 15 amino acids. Trimming left V 5 bases short and J 5 bases short, with 18 bases between. The germline CDR1 and CDR2 sequences are SGHTA and FQGNSA. The specimen sequenced was blood, either unsorted or a sorted T cell fraction (not recorded which). The rearrangement uses TRBV7-2 and TRBJ1-1; weak D call: TRBD1 (6 bases). This TCR was recovered from a male donor aged 5 to 30 with ankylosing spondylitis or in good health (not recorded which). The CDR3: CASSPHSGARTEAFF. The DNA for the CDR3 is TGTGCCAGCAGCCCGCACTCGGGGGCGCGGACTGAAGCTTTCTTT. Combining the CDR3 with reference TRBV7-2 and TRBJ1-1 gives the whole variable domain GAGVSQSPSNKVTEKGKDVELRCDPISGHTALYWYRQSLGQGLEFLIYFQGNSAPDKSGLPSDRFSAERTGGSVSTLTIQRTQQEDSAVYLCASSPHSGARTEAFFGQGTRLTVV.